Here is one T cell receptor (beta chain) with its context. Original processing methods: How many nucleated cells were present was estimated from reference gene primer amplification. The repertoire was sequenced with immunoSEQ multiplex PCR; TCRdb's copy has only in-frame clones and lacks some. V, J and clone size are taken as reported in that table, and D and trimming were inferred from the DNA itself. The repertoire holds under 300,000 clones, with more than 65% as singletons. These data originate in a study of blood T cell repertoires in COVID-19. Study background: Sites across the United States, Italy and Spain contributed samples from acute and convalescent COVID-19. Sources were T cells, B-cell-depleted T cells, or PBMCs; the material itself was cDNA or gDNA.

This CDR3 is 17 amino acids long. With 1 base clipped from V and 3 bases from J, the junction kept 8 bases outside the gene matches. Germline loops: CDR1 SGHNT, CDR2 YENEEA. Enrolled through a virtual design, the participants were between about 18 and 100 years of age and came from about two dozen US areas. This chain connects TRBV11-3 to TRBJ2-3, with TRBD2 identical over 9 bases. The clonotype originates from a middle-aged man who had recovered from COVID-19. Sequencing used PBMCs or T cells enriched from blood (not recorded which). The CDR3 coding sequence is TGTGCCAGCAGCTTAGGAGGGGCGGGAGGGTCGACAGATACGCAGTATTTT. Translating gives CASSLGGAGGSTDTQYF.